This T cell receptor (beta chain) was recovered during a study of shared clonotypes between healthy human individuals. Study outcomes and limitations: The diversity represented, both genetic and in exposure history, was limited by few donors. Clonotype sharing levels among donors were expected to vary with sequencing depth. It was observed that roughly 4.8% of naive CD4 clonotypes were shared across a handful of donors. Inspection by rarefaction showed sorted-subset sequencing to be incomplete despite large depth.

In regard to this clone: Its antigen is as yet unknown.

Data came from immunoSEQ multiplex PCR; TCRdb stores just in-frame clones and leaves some out. The data show roughly 1,600,000 clones, about 98.5% seen once. The V end was cut by 0 bases, the J end by 6 bases, with 9 bases between. This CDR3 has 14 amino acids. Germline V gives CDR1 MGHRA, CDR2 YSYEKL. Sequencing was performed on naive CD4+ T cells sorted from blood. Subset in this sample: CD45RA+ positively selected. This receptor was taken from a man aged 25 to 40 in good health. The chain uses TRBV4-1 and TRBJ2-1, with D unresolved. CDR3 residues: CASSQDLWPNEQFF. CDR3 nucleotides: TGCGCCAGCAGCCAAGATTTGTGGCCCAATGAGCAGTTCTTC.